These 19 T cell receptor beta chains originate from one sample sequenced in a study of T cell changes during pregnancy in multiple sclerosis. Generated by immunoSEQ multiplex PCR, the TCRdb table keeps only in-frame clones and is missing some. The sample consists of roughly 49,000 clones, more than 85% of them appearing once. The sample consisted of CD8+ T cells from peripheral blood mononuclear cells, taken in the first trimester of pregnancy. These receptors all stem from a female donor with multiple sclerosis, enrolled in a pregnancy study.

The chain carries TRBV9 and TRBJ2-1; D may be TRBD2 (6 bases). Per the germline V gene, CDR1 is SGDLS and CDR2 is YYNGEE. Trimming shortened V by 0 bases and J by 0 bases, and 16 bases separated the two germline ends. This CDR3 contains 18 residues. CDR3 nucleotide sequence: TGTGCCAGCAGCGTAGCCCTACTAGCCTTAAGCTCCTACAATGAGCAGTTCTTC. Protein: CASSVALLALSSYNEQFF.

The chain joins TRBV2 to TRBJ2-7, with 7 nucleotides matching TRBD1. Germline V CDR1 and CDR2: SNHLY, FYNNEI. The CDR3 has 15 amino acids. The V segment lost 3 bases and the J segment 0 bases; nucleotides outside the gene matches: 5. The CDR3: CASSDRDSSSYEQYF. DNA for the CDR3: TGTGCCAGCAGTGACCGGGACAGTAGCTCCTACGAGCAGTACTTC.

A remark on this clone: At one boundary the junction diverges from the germline segment, which might be a read error. The chain couples TRBV5-4 to TRBJ1-1, with D maybe TRBD1 (6 bases). CDR3 size: 13 residues. Per germline, CDR1 SGHNT and CDR2 YYREEE (reference sequence). The CDR3 sequence: CASRLGAGAEAFF. CDR3 nucleotides: TGTGCCAGCAGGTTGGGGGCGGGCGCTGAAGCTTTCTTT.

CDR3 nucleotides: TGTGCCAGCAGTTTATCGGGCTCCCTAGCAGGATGGCCCCAGCATTTT. Translating it yields CASSLSGSLAGWPQHF. The V and J genes are TRBV27 and TRBJ1-5; no reliable D call. Germline V gene sequence: CDR1 MNHEY, CDR2 SMNVEV (reference sequence). This CDR3 is 16 amino acids long. V lost 0 bases to trimming and J lost 9 bases, with 18 bases between them.

The CDR3 DNA follows: TGTGCCAGTAGTATCCAGGGGCCGAACACTGAAGCTTTCTTT. Amino acid sequence: CASSIQGPNTEAFF. This rearrangement joins TRBV19 to TRBJ1-1, with a possible D match to TRBD1 (6 bases). CDR1 is LNHDA and CDR2 is SQIVND in the germline V gene (reference sequence). Trimming removed 3 bases at V and 1 base at J, with 9 bases between. The CDR3 extends over 14 amino acids.

This clone was counted once. The chain links TRBV28 to TRBJ1-4; D is unclear. Germline-derived CDR1 and CDR2 are MDHEN and SYDVKM. The CDR3 loop spans 16 amino acids. The V and J ends lost 1 base and 4 bases respectively, with 13 bases between them. CDR3 coding DNA: TGTGCCAGCAGTTTATTACAGTATGATGTTAATGAAAAACTGTTTTTT. Residues: CASSLLQYDVNEKLFF. Using reference TRBV28 and TRBJ1-4 for the parts outside the CDR3, the full variable domain is DVKVTQSSRYLVKRTGEKVFLECVQDMDHENMFWYRQDPGLGLRLIYFSYDVKMKEKGDIPEGYSVSREKKERFSLILESASTNQTSMYLCASSLLQYDVNEKLFFGSGTQLSVL.

The chain uses TRBV14 and TRBJ2-2; 8 bases align to TRBD2. Unmatched junction bases numbered 4, after V lost 2 bases and J lost 5 bases. Germline loops: CDR1 SGHDN, CDR2 FVKESK. CDR3 size: 15 residues. The CDR3, as DNA: TGTGCCAGCAGCCAATCGGGAGGGCGGACCGGGGAGCTGTTTTTT. This translates into CASSQSGGRTGELFF.

This clone appeared a single time. The genes are TRBV5-6 and TRBJ2-4; TRBD2 is a possible D gene (7 bases). In germline, CDR1 is SGHDT, CDR2 YYEEEE. V lost 1 base and J 8 bases, leaving 25 bases between the germline ends. This CDR3 comprises 18 residues. The CDR3 spells CASSLFRGASGQTDIQYF. In DNA, the CDR3 is TGTGCCAGCAGCTTGTTCCGGGGGGCTAGCGGCCAGACGGACATTCAGTACTTC.

V and J are TRBV9 and TRBJ2-5; D is perhaps TRBD1 (6 bases). V shed 3 bases and J shed 3 bases, with 15 bases lying between them. The CDR3 runs 15 residues. Germline V gives CDR1 SGDLS, CDR2 YYNGEE. CDR3 loop: CASSATGTPKETQYF. CDR3 nucleotides: TGTGCCAGCAGCGCCACCGGGACACCTAAAGAGACCCAGTACTTC. The full variable domain, rest sourced from reference TRBV9 and TRBJ2-5, is DSGVTQTPKHLITATGQRVTLRCSPRSGDLSVYWYQQSLDQGLQFLIQYYNGEERAKGNILERFSAQQFPDLHSELNLSSLELGDSALYFCASSATGTPKETQYFGPGTRLLVL.

The chain combines TRBV5-4 with TRBJ1-2; TRBD1 matches at 8 bases. The length of the CDR3 is 15 residues. Germline V gives CDR1 SGHNT, CDR2 YYREEE (reference sequence). The junction had 6 bases not matched to a gene; V was cut back by 4 bases and J by 1 base. The CDR3: CASSAGQGINYGYTF. CDR3 in DNA: TGTGCCAGCAGCGCCGGACAGGGAATTAACTATGGCTACACCTTC.

The chain is built from TRBV4-2 and TRBJ1-1; tentative D call: TRBD1 (6 bases). V lost 4 bases and J 3 bases, leaving 15 bases between the germline ends. The germline V gene has CDR1 LGHNA and CDR2 YNFKEQ. The CDR3 runs 15 residues. CDR3 sequence: CASSLSGGGYTEAFF. The DNA for the CDR3 is TGTGCCAGCAGCCTAAGTGGGGGCGGTTACACTGAAGCTTTCTTT.

This clone was observed once. The CDR3 nucleotides are TGTGCCAGCAGTTTTGGCGGGATCTCAGATACGCAGTATTTT. Protein: CASSFGGISDTQYF. The V call is TRBV27, the J call TRBJ2-3; D is perhaps TRBD2 (6 bases). V was clipped by 3 bases and J by 4 bases, with 11 bases between them. The CDR3 is 14 residues long. The germline CDR1 and CDR2 sequences are MNHEY and SMNVEV (reference sequence).

The chain combines TRBV7-9 with TRBJ2-5; 11 bases map to TRBD2. The CDR3 length is 15 residues. Germline V gene data show CDR1 as SEHNR and CDR2 as FQNEAQ (reference sequence). Trimming at V came to 4 bases and at J to 1 base, leaving 2 bases not matched to a gene. CDR3 in amino acids: CASSSSGGLQETQYF. The CDR3 DNA follows: TGTGCCAGCAGCTCTAGCGGGGGGCTCCAAGAGACCCAGTACTTC.

The sample holds one count of this clone. The J gene is TRBJ1-1, the V gene TRBV7-6; a weak D match, TRBD1 (5 bases). Germline V gene sequence: CDR1 SGHVS, CDR2 FNYEAQ. CDR3 size: 17 residues. V was clipped by 5 bases and J by 1 base, with 20 bases between them. The CDR3 DNA reads TGTGCCAGCAGCCCCCATCACGGGGGAAAGGGGAACACTGAAGCTTTCTTT. Residues: CASSPHHGGKGNTEAFF.

The rearrangement joins TRBV4-1 to TRBJ1-4; 10 bases line up with TRBD1. Germline lookup yields CDR1 MGHRA and CDR2 YSYEKL. The CDR3 has 12 residues. Trimming removed 3 bases from V and 14 bases from J; junction bases left unmatched: 3. In DNA form, the CDR3 reads TGCGCCAGCAGCCAGATGGGACAGGGGCTGTTTTTT. The encoded protein is CASSQMGQGLFF.

The CDR3 nucleotides are TGTGCCAGCAGCTTAGGGGGCTTCGAGCAGTTCTTC. As protein: CASSLGGFEQFF. The chain links TRBV13 to TRBJ2-1; D not resolved. Trimming left V 0 bases short and J 10 bases short, with 7 bases between. Per the germline V gene, CDR1 is PRHDT and CDR2 is FYEKMQ (reference sequence). This CDR3 is 12 amino acids long.

This clone appeared a single time. This chain uses TRBV6-5 with TRBJ1-5, with D perhaps matching TRBD1 (5 bases). Germline V gene data show CDR1 as MNHEY and CDR2 as SVGAGI. This CDR3 spans 14 amino acids. Trimming took off 1 base at V and 5 bases at J, with 9 bases between the two ends. CDR3 nucleotides: TGTGCCAGCAGTTACTGGCAGGGTCATCAGCCCCAGCATTTT. This sequence encodes CASSYWQGHQPQHF.

This rearrangement joins TRBV27 to TRBJ2-2; D gene ambiguous. This CDR3 spans 14 amino acids. Looked up from germline, CDR1 is MNHEY and CDR2 is SMNVEV (reference sequence). Trimming took off 3 bases at V and 5 bases at J, with 10 bases between the two ends. In nucleotides, the CDR3 is TGTGCCAGCAGTTTTGGAGCCGGTACCGGGGAGCTGTTTTTT. It is translated as CASSFGAGTGELFF.

This clone was seen just once. CDR3: CASSPRPNREQYF. The CDR3 region has the DNA TGTGCCAGCAGCCCCCGGCCCAACAGGGAGCAGTACTTC. The V and J genes are TRBV11-2 and TRBJ2-7; a weak D match, TRBD1 (5 bases). The CDR3 has 13 amino acids. V was shortened by 5 bases and J by 7 bases, with 15 bases between the two germline ends. CDR1 SGHAT and CDR2 FQNNGV come from the germline V gene.